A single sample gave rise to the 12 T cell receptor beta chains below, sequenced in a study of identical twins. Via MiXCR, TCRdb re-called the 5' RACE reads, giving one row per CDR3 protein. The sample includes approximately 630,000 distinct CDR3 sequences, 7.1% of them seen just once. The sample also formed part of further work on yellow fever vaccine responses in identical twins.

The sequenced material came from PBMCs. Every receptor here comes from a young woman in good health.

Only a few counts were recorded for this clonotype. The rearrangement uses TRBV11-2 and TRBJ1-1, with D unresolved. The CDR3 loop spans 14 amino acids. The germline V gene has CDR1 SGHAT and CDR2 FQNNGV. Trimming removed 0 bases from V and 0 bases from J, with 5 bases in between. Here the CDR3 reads CASSLEPLNTEAFF. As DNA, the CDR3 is TGTGCCAGCAGCTTAGAACCTTTGAACACTGAAGCTTTCTTT.

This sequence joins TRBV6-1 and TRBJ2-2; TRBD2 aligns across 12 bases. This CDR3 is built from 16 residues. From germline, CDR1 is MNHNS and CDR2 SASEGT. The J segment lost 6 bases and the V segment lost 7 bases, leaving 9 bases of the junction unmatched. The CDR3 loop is CASTPTPSGGAGELFF. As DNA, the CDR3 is TGTGCCAGCACCCCCACCCCTAGCGGGGGGGCCGGGGAGCTGTTTTTT.

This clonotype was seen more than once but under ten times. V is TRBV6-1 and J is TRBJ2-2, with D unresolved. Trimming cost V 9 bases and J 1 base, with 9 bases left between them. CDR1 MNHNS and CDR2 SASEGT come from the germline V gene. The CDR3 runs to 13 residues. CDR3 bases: TGTGCCAGTGGGCGGAAGAACACCGGGGAGCTGTTTTTT. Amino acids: CASGRKNTGELFF.

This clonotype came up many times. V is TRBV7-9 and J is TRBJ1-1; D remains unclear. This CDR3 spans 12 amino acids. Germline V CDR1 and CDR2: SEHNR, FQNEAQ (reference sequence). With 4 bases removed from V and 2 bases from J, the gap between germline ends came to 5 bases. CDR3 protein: CASSSHNTEAFF. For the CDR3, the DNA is TGTGCCAGCAGCTCGCATAACACTGAAGCTTTCTTT. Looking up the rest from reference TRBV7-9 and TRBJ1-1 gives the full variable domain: DTGVSQNPRHKITKRGQNVTFRCDPISEHNRLYWYRQTLGQGPEFLTYFQNEAQLEKSRLLSDRFSAERPKGSFSTLEIQRTEQGDSAMYLCASSSHNTEAFFGQGTRLTVV.

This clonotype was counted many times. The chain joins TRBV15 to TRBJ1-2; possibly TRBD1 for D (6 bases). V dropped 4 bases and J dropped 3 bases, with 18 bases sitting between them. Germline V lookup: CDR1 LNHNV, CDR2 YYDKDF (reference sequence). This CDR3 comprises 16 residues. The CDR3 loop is CATSKTGVAVDYGYTF. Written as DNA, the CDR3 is TGTGCCACCAGCAAGACAGGTGTTGCGGTTGACTATGGCTACACCTTC.

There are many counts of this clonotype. CDR3 DNA: TGTGCCACCAGCAGAGAGGGGCTAGGGGGCCTTAGCACAGATACGCAGTATTTT. Encoded protein: CATSREGLGGLSTDTQYF. This rearrangement joins TRBV15 to TRBJ2-3; 7 bases line up with TRBD1. This CDR3 has 18 residues. Unmatched junction bases numbered 9, after V lost 0 bases and J lost 0 bases. Per germline, CDR1 LNHNV and CDR2 YYDKDF (reference sequence).

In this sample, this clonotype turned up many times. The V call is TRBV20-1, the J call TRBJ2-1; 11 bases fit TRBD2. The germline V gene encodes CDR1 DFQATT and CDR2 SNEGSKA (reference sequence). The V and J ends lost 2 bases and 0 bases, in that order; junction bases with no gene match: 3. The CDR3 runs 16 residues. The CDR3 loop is CSARLAGGSSYNEQFF. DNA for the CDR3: TGCAGTGCTAGATTAGCGGGGGGGAGCTCCTACAATGAGCAGTTCTTC.

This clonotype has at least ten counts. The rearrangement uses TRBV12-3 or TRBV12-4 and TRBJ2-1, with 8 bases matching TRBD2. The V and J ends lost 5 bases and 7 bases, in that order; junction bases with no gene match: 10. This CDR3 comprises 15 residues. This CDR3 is CASSPPQRGRNEQFF. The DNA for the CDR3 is TGTGCCAGCAGTCCACCTCAGCGGGGGCGTAATGAGCAGTTCTTC.

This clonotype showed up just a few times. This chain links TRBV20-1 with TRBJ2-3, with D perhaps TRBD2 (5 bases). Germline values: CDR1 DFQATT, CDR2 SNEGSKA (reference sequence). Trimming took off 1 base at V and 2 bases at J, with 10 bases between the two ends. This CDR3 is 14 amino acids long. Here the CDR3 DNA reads TGCAGTGCTAGAGGCGGGCGGCTCACAGATACGCAGTATTTT. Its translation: CSARGGRLTDTQYF.

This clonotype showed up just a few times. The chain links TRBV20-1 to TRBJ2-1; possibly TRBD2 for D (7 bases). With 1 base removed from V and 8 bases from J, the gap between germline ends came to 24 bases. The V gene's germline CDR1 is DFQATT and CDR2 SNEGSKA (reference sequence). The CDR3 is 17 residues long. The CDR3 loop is CSARVGNFRGAKDEQFF. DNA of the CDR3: TGCAGTGCTAGAGTAGGGAACTTTCGGGGGGCGAAGGATGAGCAGTTCTTC.

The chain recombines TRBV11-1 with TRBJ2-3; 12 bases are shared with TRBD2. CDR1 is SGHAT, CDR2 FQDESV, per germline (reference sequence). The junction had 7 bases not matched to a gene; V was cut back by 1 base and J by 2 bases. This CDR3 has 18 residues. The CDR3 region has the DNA TGTGCCAGCAGCTTAGTAGTGGCTAGCGGGGGGGCCACAGATACGCAGTATTTT. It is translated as CASSLVVASGGATDTQYF.

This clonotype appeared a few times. The chain's CDR3 is CASSQDITGPREQYF. CDR3 nucleotide sequence: TGTGCCAGCAGCCAAGATATTACAGGGCCTCGAGAGCAGTACTTC. V usage is TRBV3-1 and J usage is TRBJ2-7; D possibly corresponds to TRBD1 (6 bases). This CDR3 is built from 15 residues. Germline V CDR1 and CDR2: LGHDT, YNNKEL (reference sequence). V dropped 0 bases and J dropped 7 bases, with 16 bases sitting between them.